This paragraph covers one T cell receptor (beta chain) sequence. It has no known antigen specificity. It has no much larger one-base neighbor in the sample; base qualities were not kept. The sample originates from a study of shared T cell receptors in the human thymus listed by TCRdb under 2021. At the level of the whole study: The study examined how self-reactive, shared T-cell receptor alpha chains are generated in the human thymus.

CDR1 SGDLS and CDR2 YYNGEE are derived from the germline V gene. Trimming costs V 0 bases and J 3 bases, and their ends lie 11 bases apart. Inclusive of the bounding cysteine and phenylalanine, the CDR3 is 15 residues long. Only CDR3 DNA is held: 45 bases, read in frame from base 1. The library was made by the immunoSEQ multiplex PCR assay. TCRdb took this table from immuneACCESS and kept in-frame rearrangements with V and J called. Such tables lack part of the clones; where checked against another copy, unresolved V genes explain under half of the gap, and the rest is unexplained. The sample data list 650,000 to 950,000 clones, and 80% to 90% of these were observed just once. The ten largest clones add up to roughly 0.01% of the sample. This same sample was also part of a study on human thymus T cells. The second publication reports: In Finland, the donors were immunologically healthy infants who were having open corrective cardiac surgery for congenital heart defects. The thymus tissue came from surgical resects taken out during corrective cardiac surgery. V and J gene segment usage appeared biased in both thymic and peripheral blood repertoires. Highly overlapping thymic TCR repertoires among unrelated individuals were reported in the related research. The study characterized TCR alpha and beta repertoires from about 8 infant thymus samples and a few related peripheral blood samples. Donor ages ranging from about 6 to 250 days were recorded, and over 5 male and two female infants were included in the cohort. After being mechanically released from the tissue, thymocytes were kept at -70 degrees C in pellets of roughly 9.5-32 million cells. A QIAsymphony instrument was used to extract genomic DNA from the frozen cell pellets. TCRB and TCRAD loci were amplified from a standardized quantity of quality-controlled genomic DNA using the immunoSEQ multiplex PCR assay. The V(D)J region was spanned by amplicons of a length sufficient to cover the CDR3 and to identify V and J genes. The commercial immunoSEQ service was used to sequence amplicons on an Illumina platform. Corrections for primer bias and sequencing errors followed previously described methods, while TCRAD and TCRB definitions were based on the IMGT database. immunoSEQ Analyzer 3.0 and VDJTools were used for repertoire analysis, which covered basic statistics, V/J segment usage, diversity estimates, rarefaction and pairwise overlap. To estimate diversity, the Chao1, ChaoE, Efron-Thisted, Shannon and inverse Simpson indices were applied, and diversity was also estimated on datasets down-sampled to the smallest sample. For repertoire overlap, CDR3 nucleotide sequence, V gene and J gene had to match strictly, and clustering was done by Jaccard-based multidimensional scaling. On average, thymus samples gave roughly 800,000 unique TCRB clonotypes, whereas blood samples gave roughly 80,000.

The source of this sequence is a girl under two years old with a congenital heart defect. Donor details come from another sample of the same person, matched by shared clones. This chain joins TRBV9 to TRBJ2-3; TRBD1 could be the D gene, as 5 bases match. The material sequenced was thymocytes. CDR3 region: CASSVVMQGTDTQYF. In nucleotides, the sequence is TGTGCCAGCAGCGTAGTGATGCAGGGAACAGATACGCAGTATTTT.